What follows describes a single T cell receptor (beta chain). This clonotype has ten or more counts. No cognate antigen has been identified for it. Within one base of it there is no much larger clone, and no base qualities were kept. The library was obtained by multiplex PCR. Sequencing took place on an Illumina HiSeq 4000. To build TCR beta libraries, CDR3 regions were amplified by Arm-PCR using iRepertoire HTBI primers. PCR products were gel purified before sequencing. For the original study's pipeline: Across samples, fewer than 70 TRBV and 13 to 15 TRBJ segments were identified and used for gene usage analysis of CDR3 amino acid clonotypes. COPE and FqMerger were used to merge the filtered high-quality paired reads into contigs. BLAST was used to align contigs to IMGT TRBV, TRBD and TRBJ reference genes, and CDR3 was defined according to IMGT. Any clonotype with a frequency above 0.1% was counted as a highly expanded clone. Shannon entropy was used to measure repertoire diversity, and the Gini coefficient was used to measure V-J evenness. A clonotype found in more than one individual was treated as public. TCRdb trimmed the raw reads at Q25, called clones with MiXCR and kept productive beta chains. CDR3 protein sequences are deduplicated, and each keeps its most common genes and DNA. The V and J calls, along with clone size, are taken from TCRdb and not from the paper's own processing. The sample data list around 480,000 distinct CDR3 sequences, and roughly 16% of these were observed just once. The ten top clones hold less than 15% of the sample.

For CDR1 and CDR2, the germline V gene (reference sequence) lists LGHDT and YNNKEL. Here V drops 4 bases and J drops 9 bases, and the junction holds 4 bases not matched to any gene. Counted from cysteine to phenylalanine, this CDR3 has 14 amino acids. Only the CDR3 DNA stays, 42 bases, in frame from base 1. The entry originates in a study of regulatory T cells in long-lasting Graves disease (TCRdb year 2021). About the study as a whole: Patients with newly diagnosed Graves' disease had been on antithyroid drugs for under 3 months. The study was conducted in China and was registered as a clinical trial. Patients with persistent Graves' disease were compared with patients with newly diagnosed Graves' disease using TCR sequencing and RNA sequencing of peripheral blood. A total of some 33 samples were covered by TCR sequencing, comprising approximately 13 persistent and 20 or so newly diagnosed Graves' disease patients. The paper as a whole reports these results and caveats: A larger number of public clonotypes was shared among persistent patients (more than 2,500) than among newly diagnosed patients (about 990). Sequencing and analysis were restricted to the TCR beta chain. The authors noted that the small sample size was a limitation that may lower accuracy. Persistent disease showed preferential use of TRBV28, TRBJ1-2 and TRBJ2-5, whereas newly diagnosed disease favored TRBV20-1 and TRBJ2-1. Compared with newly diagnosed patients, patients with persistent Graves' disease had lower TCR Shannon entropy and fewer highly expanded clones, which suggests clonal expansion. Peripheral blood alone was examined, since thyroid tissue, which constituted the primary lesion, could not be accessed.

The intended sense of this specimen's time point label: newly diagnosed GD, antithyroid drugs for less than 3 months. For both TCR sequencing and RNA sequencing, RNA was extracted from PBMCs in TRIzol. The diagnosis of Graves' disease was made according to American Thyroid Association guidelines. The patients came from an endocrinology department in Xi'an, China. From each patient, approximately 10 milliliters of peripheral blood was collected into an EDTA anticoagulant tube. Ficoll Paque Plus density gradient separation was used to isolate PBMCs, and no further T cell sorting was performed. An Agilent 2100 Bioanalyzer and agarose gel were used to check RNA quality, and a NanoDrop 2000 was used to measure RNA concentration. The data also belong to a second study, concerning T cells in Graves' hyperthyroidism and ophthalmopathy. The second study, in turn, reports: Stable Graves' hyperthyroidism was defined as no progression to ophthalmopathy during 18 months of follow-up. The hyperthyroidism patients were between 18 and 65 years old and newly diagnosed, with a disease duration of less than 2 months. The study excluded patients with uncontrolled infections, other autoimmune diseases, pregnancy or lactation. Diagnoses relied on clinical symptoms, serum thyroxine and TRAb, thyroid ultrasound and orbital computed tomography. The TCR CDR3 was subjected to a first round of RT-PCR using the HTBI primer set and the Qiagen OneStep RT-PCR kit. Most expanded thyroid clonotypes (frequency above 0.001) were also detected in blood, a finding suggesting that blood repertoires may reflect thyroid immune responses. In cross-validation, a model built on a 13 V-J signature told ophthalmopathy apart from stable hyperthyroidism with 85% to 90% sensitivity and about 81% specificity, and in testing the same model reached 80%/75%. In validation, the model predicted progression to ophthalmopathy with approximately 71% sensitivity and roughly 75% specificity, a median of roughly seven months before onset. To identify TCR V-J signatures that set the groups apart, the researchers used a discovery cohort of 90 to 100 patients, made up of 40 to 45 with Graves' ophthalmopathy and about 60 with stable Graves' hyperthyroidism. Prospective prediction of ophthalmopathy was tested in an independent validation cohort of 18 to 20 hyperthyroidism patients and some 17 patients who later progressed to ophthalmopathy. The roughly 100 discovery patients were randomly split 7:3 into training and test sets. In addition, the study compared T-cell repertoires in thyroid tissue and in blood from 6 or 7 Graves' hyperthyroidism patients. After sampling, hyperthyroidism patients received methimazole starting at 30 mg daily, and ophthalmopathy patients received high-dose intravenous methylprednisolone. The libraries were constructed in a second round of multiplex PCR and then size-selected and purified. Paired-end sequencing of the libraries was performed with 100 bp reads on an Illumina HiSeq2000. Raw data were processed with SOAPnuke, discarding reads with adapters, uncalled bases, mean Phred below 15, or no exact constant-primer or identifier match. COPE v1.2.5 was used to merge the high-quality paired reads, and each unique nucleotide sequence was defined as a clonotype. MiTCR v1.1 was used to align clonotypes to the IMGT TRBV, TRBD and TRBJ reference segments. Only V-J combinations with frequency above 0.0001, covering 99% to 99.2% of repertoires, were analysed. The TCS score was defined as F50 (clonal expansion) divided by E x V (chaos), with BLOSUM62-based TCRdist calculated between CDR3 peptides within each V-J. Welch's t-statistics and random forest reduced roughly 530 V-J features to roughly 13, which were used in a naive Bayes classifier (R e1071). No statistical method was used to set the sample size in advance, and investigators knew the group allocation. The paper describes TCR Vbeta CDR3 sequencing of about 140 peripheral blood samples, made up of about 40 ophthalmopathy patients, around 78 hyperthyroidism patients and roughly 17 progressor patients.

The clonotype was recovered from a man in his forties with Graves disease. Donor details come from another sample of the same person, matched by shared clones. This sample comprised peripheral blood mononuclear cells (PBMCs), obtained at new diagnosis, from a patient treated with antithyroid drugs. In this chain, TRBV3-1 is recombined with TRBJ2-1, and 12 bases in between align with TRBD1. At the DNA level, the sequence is TGTGCCAGCAGCCCGGGGACAGGGGGCCTTGAGCAGTTCTTC. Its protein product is CASSPGTGGLEQFF.